A selection of T cell receptor beta chains follows, all from one sample in a study of cytomegalovirus exposure and HLA in healthy donors. This table comes from immunoSEQ multiplex PCR, and its TCRdb copy is limited to in-frame clones, with some not included. This sample has about 150,000 clones, with 65% to 80% found just once. Sequencing was performed on PBMCs. The source is a man in his forties in good health and CMV-seropositive. CDR3s include the opening cysteine and the closing phenylalanine or tryptophan. A D gene is named only where the DNA matches it firmly. Only part of the rows carry a size: once, few, many, or a class if the clone is expanded.

V gene,J gene,clone size,D gene,CDR3 protein,CDR3 DNA
TRBV6-5,TRBJ1-4,NA,NA,CASSYTGTPNEKLFF,TGTGCCAGCAGTTACACCGGGACACCTAATGAAAAACTGTTTTTT
TRBV7-6,TRBJ2-1,NA,TRBD2,CASSALSGRVRYNEQFF,TGTGCCAGCAGCGCCTTGAGCGGGAGGGTCCGCTACAATGAGCAGTTCTTC
TRBV6-5,TRBJ2-3,NA,NA,CASSLSDTQYF,TGTGCCAGCAGTTTGAGTGATACGCAGTATTTT
TRBV18,TRBJ2-3,NA,TRBD2,CASSSSGSGRDTQYF,TGTGCCAGCTCATCTAGCGGGAGTGGTAGAGATACGCAGTATTTT
TRBV29-1,TRBJ2-3,NA,NA,CTCRETSTDTQYF,TGCACCTGTCGAGAGACTAGCACAGATACGCAGTATTTT
TRBV10-3,TRBJ2-1,NA,NA,CAISSENEQFF,TGTGCCATCAGTAGTGAGAATGAGCAGTTCTTC
TRBV4-2,TRBJ2-3,once,NA,CASSQDNRAGSGTQYF,TGTGCCAGCAGCCAGGATAACAGGGCGGGCTCAGGTACGCAGTATTTT
TRBV13,TRBJ2-7,NA,NA,CASSTSRSYEQYF,TGTGCCAGCAGCACTAGTCGATCCTACGAGCAGTACTTC
TRBV5-1,TRBJ2-7,few,TRBD1,CASSLGQGFAYEQYF,TGCGCCAGCAGCTTGGGACAGGGGTTCGCCTACGAGCAGTACTTC
TRBV28,TRBJ1-6,NA,NA,CASTPTASYNSPLHF,TGTGCCAGCACCCCCACCGCCAGTTATAATTCACCCCTCCACTTT
TRBV4-3,TRBJ2-1,NA,NA,CASSHSTGDEQFF,TGCGCCAGCAGCCACTCGACGGGGGATGAGCAGTTCTTC
TRBV5-4,TRBJ2-1,NA,TRBD2,CASSLEAGAGVREQFF,TGTGCCAGCAGCTTGGAAGCGGGAGCTGGGGTGAGGGAGCAGTTCTTC
TRBV28,TRBJ2-1,few,TRBD2,CASGGLAGDNEQFF,TGTGCCAGCGGGGGACTAGCGGGAGACAATGAGCAGTTCTTC
TRBV11-1,TRBJ2-4,few,NA,CASSDGGPIQYF,TGTGCCAGCAGCGACGGGGGTCCCATTCAGTACTTC
TRBV30,TRBJ1-4,few,NA,CAWNRASNEKLFF,TGTGCCTGGAACAGGGCTTCCAATGAAAAACTGTTTTTT
TRBV5-4,TRBJ2-7,once,TRBD2,CASSSGTSGINEQYF,TGTGCCAGCAGCTCTGGGACTAGCGGGATCAACGAGCAGTACTTC
TRBV7-2,TRBJ2-3,NA,TRBD1,CASSLGYPGQGEEGTQYF,TGTGCCAGCAGCTTAGGTTATCCGGGACAGGGTGAAGAGGGTACGCAGTATTTT
TRBV6-5,TRBJ2-7,NA,TRBD1,CASSYRQGEQYF,TGTGCCAGCAGTTACCGACAGGGGGAGCAGTACTTC
TRBV7-6,TRBJ2-7,NA,TRBD1,CASSWGQTEQYF,TGTGCCAGCAGCTGGGGACAGACGGAGCAGTACTTC
TRBV10-3,TRBJ2-5,few,TRBD1,CAISESSGTGANPYF,TGTGCCATCAGTGAGTCGAGCGGGACAGGGGCCAATCCGTACTTC
TRBV6-5,TRBJ1-6,NA,TRBD1,CASSSSGQGNSPLHF,TGTGCCAGCAGTAGCTCGGGACAGGGGAATTCACCCCTCCACTTT
TRBV13,TRBJ2-7,NA,TRBD1,CASSLRQGGSEQYF,TGTGCCAGCAGCTTACGACAGGGGGGGAGCGAGCAGTACTTC
TRBV5-4,TRBJ2-3,NA,TRBD2,CASSSRLAPTDTQYF,TGTGCCAGCAGCTCCCGACTAGCGCCGACAGATACGCAGTATTTT
TRBV9,TRBJ2-7,once,NA,CASSPQQGILSEQYF,TGTGCCAGCAGCCCCCAGCAGGGAATACTTAGCGAGCAGTACTTC
TRBV4-3,TRBJ2-3,NA,TRBD2,CASSQDSGLALTDTQYF,TGCGCCAGCAGCCAAGATAGCGGGCTAGCCCTCACAGATACGCAGTATTTT
TRBV6-5,TRBJ2-1,once,TRBD2,CASSRTSGSYNEQFF,TGTGCCAGCAGTCGGACTAGCGGGAGCTACAATGAGCAGTTCTTC
TRBV28,TRBJ1-5,once,NA,CASTPRRGPTKNQPQHF,TGTGCCAGCACCCCTAGGAGAGGCCCCACGAAAAATCAGCCCCAGCATTTT
TRBV7-8,TRBJ2-7,few,NA,CASSLVLASYEQYF,TGTGCCAGCAGCTTAGTCCTAGCCTCCTACGAGCAGTACTTC
TRBV19,TRBJ2-7,NA,NA,CASSIVQAREQYF,TGTGCCAGTAGTATCGTACAGGCTCGGGAGCAGTACTTC
TRBV5-1,TRBJ2-5,NA,NA,CASSTGSEVGETQYF,TGCGCCAGCAGCACGGGTTCGGAGGTTGGAGAGACCCAGTACTTC